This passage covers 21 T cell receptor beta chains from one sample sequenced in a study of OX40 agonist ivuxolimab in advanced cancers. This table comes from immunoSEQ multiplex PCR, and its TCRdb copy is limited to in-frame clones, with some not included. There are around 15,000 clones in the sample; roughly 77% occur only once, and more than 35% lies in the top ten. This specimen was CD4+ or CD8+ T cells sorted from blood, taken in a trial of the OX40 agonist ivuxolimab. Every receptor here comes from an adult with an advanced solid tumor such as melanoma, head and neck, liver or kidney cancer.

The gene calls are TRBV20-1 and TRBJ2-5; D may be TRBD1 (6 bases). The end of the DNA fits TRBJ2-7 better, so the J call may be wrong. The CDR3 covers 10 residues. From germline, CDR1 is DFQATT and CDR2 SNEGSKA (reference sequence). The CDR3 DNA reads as TGCAGTGCTCAACAGGGCGAGCAGTACTTC. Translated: CSAQQGEQYF.

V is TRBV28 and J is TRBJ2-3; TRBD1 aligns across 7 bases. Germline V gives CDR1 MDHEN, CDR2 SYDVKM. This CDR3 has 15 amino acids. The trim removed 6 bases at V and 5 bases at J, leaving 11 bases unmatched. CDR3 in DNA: TGTGCCAGCAGGATTAGTAGGGGGCCGGGAGATACGCAGTATTTT. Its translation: CASRISRGPGDTQYF.

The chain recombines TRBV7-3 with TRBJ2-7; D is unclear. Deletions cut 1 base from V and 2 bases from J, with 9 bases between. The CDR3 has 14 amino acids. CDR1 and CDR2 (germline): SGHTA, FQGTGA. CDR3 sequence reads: CASSLNHGPYEQYF. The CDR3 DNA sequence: TGTGCCAGCAGCTTAAATCACGGCCCCTACGAGCAGTACTTC.

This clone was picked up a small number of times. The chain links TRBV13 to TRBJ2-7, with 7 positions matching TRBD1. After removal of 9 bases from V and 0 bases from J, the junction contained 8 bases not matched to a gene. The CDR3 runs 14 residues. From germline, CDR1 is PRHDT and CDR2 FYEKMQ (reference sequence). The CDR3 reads CASNPGQISYEQYF. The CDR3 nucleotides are TGTGCCAGTAACCCGGGACAGATCTCCTACGAGCAGTACTTC.

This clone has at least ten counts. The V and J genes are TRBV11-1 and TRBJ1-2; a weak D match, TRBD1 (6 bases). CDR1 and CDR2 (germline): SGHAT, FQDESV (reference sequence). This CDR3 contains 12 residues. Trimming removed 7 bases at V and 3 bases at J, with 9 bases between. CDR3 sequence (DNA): TGTGCCAGCACAGCAGGGGACTATGGCTACACCTTC. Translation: CASTAGDYGYTF.

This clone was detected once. The CDR3 protein is CASSLTYGSGYQQETQYF. The DNA for the CDR3 is TGTGCCAGCAGCCTCACGTACGGCTCCGGCTATCAGCAAGAGACCCAGTACTTC. The V call is TRBV5-4, the J call TRBJ2-5; unclear D gene. Trimming removed 4 bases from V and 2 bases from J, with 24 bases in between. The CDR3 sequence is 18 residues long. CDR1 is SGHNT and CDR2 is YYREEE in the germline V gene (reference sequence).

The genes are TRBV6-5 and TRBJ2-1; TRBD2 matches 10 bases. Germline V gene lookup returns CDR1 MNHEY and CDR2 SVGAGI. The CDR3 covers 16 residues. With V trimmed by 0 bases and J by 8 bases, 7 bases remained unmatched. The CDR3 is CASSYSGTSVLDEQFF. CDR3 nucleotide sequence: TGTGCCAGCAGTTACTCCGGGACTAGCGTCCTAGATGAGCAGTTCTTC.

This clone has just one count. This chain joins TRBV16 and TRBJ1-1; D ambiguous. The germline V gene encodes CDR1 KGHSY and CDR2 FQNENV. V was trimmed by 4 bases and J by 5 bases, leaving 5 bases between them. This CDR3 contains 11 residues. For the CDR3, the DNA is TGTGCCAGCAGCCTAGGAACTGAAGCTTTCTTT. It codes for CASSLGTEAFF.

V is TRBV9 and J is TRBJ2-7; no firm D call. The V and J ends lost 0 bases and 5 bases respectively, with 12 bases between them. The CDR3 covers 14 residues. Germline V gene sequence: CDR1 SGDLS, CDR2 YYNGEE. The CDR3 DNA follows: TGTGCCAGCAGCGTAGTTCCGGTTTCGGACGAGCAGTACTTC. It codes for CASSVVPVSDEQYF.

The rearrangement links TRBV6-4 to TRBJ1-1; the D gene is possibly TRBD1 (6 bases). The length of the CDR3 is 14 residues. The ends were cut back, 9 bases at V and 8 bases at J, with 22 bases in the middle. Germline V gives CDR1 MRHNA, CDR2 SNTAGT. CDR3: CASPHRANLKEAFF. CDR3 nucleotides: TGTGCCAGTCCTCACAGGGCCAATTTGAAAGAAGCTTTCTTT.

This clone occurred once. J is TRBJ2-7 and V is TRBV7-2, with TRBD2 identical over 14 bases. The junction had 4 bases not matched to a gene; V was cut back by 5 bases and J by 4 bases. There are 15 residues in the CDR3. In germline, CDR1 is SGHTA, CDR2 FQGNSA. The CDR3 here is CASSLGTSGGYEQYF. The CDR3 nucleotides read TGTGCCAGCAGCCTGGGGACTAGCGGGGGATACGAGCAGTACTTC.

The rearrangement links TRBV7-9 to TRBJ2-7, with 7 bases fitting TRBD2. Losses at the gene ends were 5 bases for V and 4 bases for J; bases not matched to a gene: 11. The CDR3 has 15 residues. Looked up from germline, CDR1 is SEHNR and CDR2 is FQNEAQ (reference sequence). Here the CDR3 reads CASSQDRSGGYEQYF. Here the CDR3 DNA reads TGTGCCAGCAGCCAAGACAGATCCGGGGGGTACGAGCAGTACTTC.

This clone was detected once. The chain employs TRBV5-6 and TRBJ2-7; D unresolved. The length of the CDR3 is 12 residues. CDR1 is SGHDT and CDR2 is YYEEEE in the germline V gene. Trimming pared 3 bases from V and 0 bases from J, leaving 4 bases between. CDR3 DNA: TGTGCCAGCAGCTCCGACTCCTACGAGCAGTACTTC. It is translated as CASSSDSYEQYF.

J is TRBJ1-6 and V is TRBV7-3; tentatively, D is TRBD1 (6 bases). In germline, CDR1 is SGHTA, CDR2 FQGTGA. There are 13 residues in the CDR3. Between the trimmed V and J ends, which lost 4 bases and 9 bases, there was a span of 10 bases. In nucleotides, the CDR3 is TGTGCCAGCAGCTCAGGGACAAGTTCACCCCTCCACTTT. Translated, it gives CASSSGTSSPLHF.

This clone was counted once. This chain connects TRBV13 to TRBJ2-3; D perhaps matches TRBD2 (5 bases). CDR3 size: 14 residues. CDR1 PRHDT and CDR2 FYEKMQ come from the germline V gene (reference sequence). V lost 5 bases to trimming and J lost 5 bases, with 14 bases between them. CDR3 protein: CASSALVGKDTQYF. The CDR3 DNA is TGTGCCAGCAGCGCCCTCGTCGGGAAAGATACGCAGTATTTT.

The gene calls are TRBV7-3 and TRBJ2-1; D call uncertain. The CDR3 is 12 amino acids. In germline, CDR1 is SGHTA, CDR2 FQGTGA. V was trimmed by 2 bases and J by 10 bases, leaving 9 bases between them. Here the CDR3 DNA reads TGTGCCAGCAGCTTACAAACTACCGAGCAGTTCTTC. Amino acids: CASSLQTTEQFF.

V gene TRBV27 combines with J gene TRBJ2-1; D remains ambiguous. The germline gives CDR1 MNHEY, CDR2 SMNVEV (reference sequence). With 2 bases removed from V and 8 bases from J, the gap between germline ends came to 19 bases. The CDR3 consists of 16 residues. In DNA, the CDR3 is TGTGCCAGCAGTTTACAGCTACCCGGTGCGTTTGATGAGCAGTTCTTC. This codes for CASSLQLPGAFDEQFF.

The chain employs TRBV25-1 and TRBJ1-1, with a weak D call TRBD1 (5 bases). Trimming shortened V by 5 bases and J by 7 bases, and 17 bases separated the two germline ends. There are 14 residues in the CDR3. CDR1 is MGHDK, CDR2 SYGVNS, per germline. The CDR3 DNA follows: TGTGCCAGCAGTATCGGACCAGGGCGGGGTGAAGCTTTCTTT. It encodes CASSIGPGRGEAFF.

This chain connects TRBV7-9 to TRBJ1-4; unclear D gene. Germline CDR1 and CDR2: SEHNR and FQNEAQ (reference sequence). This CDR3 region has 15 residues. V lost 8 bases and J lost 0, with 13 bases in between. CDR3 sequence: CASQEIPATNEKLFF. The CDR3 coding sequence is TGTGCCAGCCAGGAGATTCCAGCAACTAATGAAAAACTGTTTTTT.

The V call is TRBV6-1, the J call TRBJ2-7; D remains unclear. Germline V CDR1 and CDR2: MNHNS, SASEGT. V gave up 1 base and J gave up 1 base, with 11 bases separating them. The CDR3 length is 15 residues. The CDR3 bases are TGTGCCAGCAGTGAAGACGGCGGCAGTTCCTACGAGCAGTACTTC. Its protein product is CASSEDGGSSYEQYF.

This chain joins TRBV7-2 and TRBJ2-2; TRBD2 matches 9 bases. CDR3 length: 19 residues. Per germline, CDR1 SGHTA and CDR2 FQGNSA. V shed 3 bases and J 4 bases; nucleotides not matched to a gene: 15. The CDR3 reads CASSFGGPERGASTGELFF. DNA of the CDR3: TGTGCCAGCAGCTTCGGGGGACCGGAGCGGGGGGCCAGCACCGGGGAGCTGTTTTTT.